The 14 T cell receptor beta chains given below trace back to one sample, sequenced in a study of CXCR3-negative and CXCR3-positive naive CD8 T cells. No antigen has been assigned to these receptors. Preparation of TRB cDNA libraries relied on 5' RACE carrying UMI labels. TCRdb re-called the 5' RACE reads, yielding one record per CDR3 amino acid sequence without DNA. The listing records tens of thousands of distinct CDR3 sequences. Study observations and caveats: More hydrophobic TRB CDR3s were found in CXCR3-positive naive cells than in CXCR3-negative naive cells.

Sequencing was performed on naive CXCR3+ CD8+ T cells from blood. Subset of the sample: CD45RO-CCR7+CD27+CD95- naive CD8+ T cells expressing CXCR3 (TNR3+). The receptors stem from a human donor in good health. Some clones in this sample may be carry-over from other donors' samples.

The chain links TRBV29-1 to TRBJ2-7; TCRdb designates TRBD1, a call that cannot be tested without DNA. There are 14 residues in the CDR3. Per the germline V gene, CDR1 is SQVTM and CDR2 is ANQGSEA. CDR3: CSVGVRDRAYEQYF.

In terms of frequency, this clonotype is medium-sized (0.01 to 0.1%). The CDR3 loop is CASSDGLAVNEQFF. The rearrangement joins TRBV6-4 to TRBJ2-1. Germline-derived CDR1 and CDR2 are MRHNA and SNTAGT. There are 14 residues in the CDR3.

CDR3 loop: CATSRDRVQQDTQYF. The J gene is TRBJ2-3, the V gene TRBV15; TCRdb outputs TRBD1, but without DNA this stays unchecked. The CDR3 length is 15 residues. The germline gives CDR1 LNHNV, CDR2 YYDKDF (reference sequence). Together with reference TRBV15 and TRBJ2-3, the CDR3 gives the full variable domain: DAMVIQNPRYQVTQFGKPVTLSCSQTLNHNVMYWYQQKSSQAPKLLFHYYDKDFNNEADTPDNFQSRRPNTSFCFLDIRSPGLGDTAMYLCATSRDRVQQDTQYFGPGTRLTVL.

According to its frequency, this clonotype is medium-sized. The genes are TRBV6-1 and TRBJ1-1. Germline CDR1 MNHNS, CDR2 SASEGT. This CDR3 has 15 amino acids. This chain's CDR3 is CASSEEMGPNTEAFF.

V and J are TRBV29-1 and TRBJ1-2; with no DNA, the TCRdb D assignment of TRBD1 cannot be verified. This CDR3 is built from 13 residues. Germline CDR1 and CDR2: SQVTM and ANQGSEA. The CDR3 region is CSAPGQSNYGYTF.

This chain uses TRBV10-2 with TRBJ2-2. The CDR3 consists of 13 residues. Per germline, CDR1 WSHSY and CDR2 SAAADI. CDR3 region: CASSDRDTGEQFF.

The chain is built from TRBV21-1 and TRBJ1-2; lacking DNA, the TRBD1 call made by TCRdb goes unchecked. TRBV21-1 is given as a pseudogene. This CDR3 is built from 16 residues. CDR3 sequence: CASSNLRGLHIYGYTF.

The chain recombines TRBV12-3 or TRBV12-4 with TRBJ2-1; without DNA, the TCRdb call of TRBD2 cannot be checked. This CDR3 is built from 20 residues. The CDR3 here is CASRTTGQGLKREGRNEQFF.

The chain has TRBV9 and TRBJ2-7. This CDR3 spans 13 amino acids. Germline values: CDR1 SGDLS, CDR2 YYNGEE. The CDR3: CASSVDLFSEQYF. The full variable domain, with the rest looked up from reference TRBV9 and TRBJ2-7, is DSGVTQTPKHLITATGQRVTLRCSPRSGDLSVYWYQQSLDQGLQFLIQYYNGEERAKGNILERFSAQQFPDLHSELNLSSLELGDSALYFCASSVDLFSEQYFGPGTRLTVT.

V gene TRBV29-1 combines with J gene TRBJ2-7. There are 13 residues in the CDR3. CDR1 SQVTM and CDR2 ANQGSEA come from the germline V gene. The CDR3 region is CSVAGRGSYEQYF.

The genes are TRBV5-5 and TRBJ1-2. The CDR3 is 12 residues long. Germline CDR1 reads SGHKS; CDR2 reads YYEKEE (reference sequence). The CDR3 sequence: CASSLADYGYTF.

The J gene is TRBJ1-1, the V gene TRBV19. This CDR3 is 16 amino acids long. CDR1 and CDR2 (germline): LNHDA, SQIVND (reference sequence). CDR3 protein: CASTTDPGRWDTEAFF.

The CDR3 protein is CASSPTVPAFF. The chain joins TRBV11-3 to TRBJ1-1; TCRdb gives TRBD1 as the D gene, but with no DNA this cannot be confirmed. The CDR3 has 11 amino acids. The V gene's germline CDR1 is SGHNT and CDR2 YENEEA.

The chain joins TRBV20-1 to TRBJ2-3; the D call from TCRdb, TRBD2, cannot be confirmed without DNA. From germline, CDR1 is DFQATT and CDR2 SNEGSKA (reference sequence). The CDR3 loop spans 18 amino acids. The CDR3 spells CSARARLLAGVSTDTQYF.